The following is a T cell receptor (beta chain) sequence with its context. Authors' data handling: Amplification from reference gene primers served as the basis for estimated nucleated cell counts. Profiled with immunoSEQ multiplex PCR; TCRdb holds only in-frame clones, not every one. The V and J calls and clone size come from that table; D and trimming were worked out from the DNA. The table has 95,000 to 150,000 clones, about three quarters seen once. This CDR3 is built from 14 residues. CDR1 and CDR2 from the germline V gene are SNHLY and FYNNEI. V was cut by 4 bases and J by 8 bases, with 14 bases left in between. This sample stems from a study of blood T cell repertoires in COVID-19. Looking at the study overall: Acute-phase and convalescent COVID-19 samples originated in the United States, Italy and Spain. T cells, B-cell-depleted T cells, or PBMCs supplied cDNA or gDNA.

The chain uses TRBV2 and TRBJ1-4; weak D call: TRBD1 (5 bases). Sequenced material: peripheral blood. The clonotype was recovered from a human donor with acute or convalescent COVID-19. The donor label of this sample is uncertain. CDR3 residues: CASSGQLVGEKLFF. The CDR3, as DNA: TGTGCCAGCAGTGGACAGCTGGTAGGGGAAAAACTGTTTTTT.